This T cell receptor (beta chain) was identified in a study of cytomegalovirus exposure and HLA in healthy donors. PCR was performed using 60 Vbeta and 13 Jbeta primers. Profiling relied on immunoSEQ multiplex PCR, and the TCRdb table lists in-frame clones only, not all of them. The sample includes over 100,000 clones, about 76% of them seen just once. V lost 1 base and J lost 1, with 10 bases in between. Germline loops: CDR1 SGHVS, CDR2 FNYEAQ. The length of the CDR3 is 15 residues. This chain connects TRBV7-6 to TRBJ2-5; possibly TRBD1 for D (6 bases). The source material was PBMCs. The sequence derives from a woman under 40 in good health and CMV-seronegative. The CDR3, as DNA: TGTGCCAGCAGCTTAGACGGGACACGCCAAGAGACCCAGTACTTC. It codes for CASSLDGTRQETQYF.